This T cell receptor (beta chain) was recorded in a study of blood T cell repertoires in COVID-19. Turning to the study itself: There were acute and convalescent COVID-19 samples, and they came from the United States, Italy and Spain. Sample material is recorded as cDNA or gDNA derived from T cells, B-cell-depleted T cells, or PBMCs.

This CDR3 has 15 residues. Deletions cut 2 bases from V and 2 bases from J, with 11 bases between. CDR1 is MNHNS, CDR2 SASEGT, per germline. How the authors handled the data: Reference gene primer amplification gave estimated nucleated cell counts. Sequencing used immunoSEQ multiplex PCR; TCRdb keeps in-frame clones, though not all of them. That table supplies the V and J calls and clone size; D and trimming were determined from the DNA. The sample lists some 150,000 clones, roughly 88% occurring once. The sequence came from a man aged 55 to 70 who had recovered from COVID-19. The V gene is TRBV6-1, the J gene TRBJ2-3, with D unclear. Sequenced: peripheral blood. The CDR3 region is CASSETVLLTDTQYF. The CDR3 DNA reads TGTGCCAGCAGTGAAACCGTCCTACTCACAGATACGCAGTATTTT.